This T cell receptor (beta chain) came from a study of blood T cell repertoires in COVID-19. Study context: Sites in the United States, Italy and Spain provided acute and convalescent COVID-19 samples. T cells, B-cell-depleted T cells, or PBMCs supplied cDNA or gDNA.

The table came from immunoSEQ multiplex PCR; TCRdb's copy has only in-frame clones and leaves some out. The repertoire holds 30,000 to 35,000 clones, with roughly 78% as singletons. Germline V gene data show CDR1 as SGHTA and CDR2 as FQGNSA. After removal of 4 bases from V and 4 bases from J, the junction contained 6 bases not matched to a gene. CDR3 length: 14 residues. Sequencing input: peripheral blood. The sequence derives from a man older than 75 with active or convalescent COVID-19. This chain connects TRBV7-2 to TRBJ2-5; 7 nucleotides match TRBD1. DNA for the CDR3: TGTGCCAGCAGCTCCTTGACAGGGATAGAGACCCAGTACTTC. Translation: CASSSLTGIETQYF.